Following are 10 T cell receptor beta chains from one sample sequenced in a study of CD8+ T cells in alopecia areata. RNA was extracted and reverse transcribed into cDNA as the sequencing template. The repertoire was sequenced with immunoSEQ multiplex PCR; TCRdb's copy has only in-frame clones and lacks some. The profile shows under 250,000 clones, about 60% of them singletons. This material consisted of CD4+ T cells sorted from blood, taken at week 0. These receptors were taken from a human donor with alopecia areata.

The rearrangement joins TRBV5-1 to TRBJ1-1; 10 bases align to TRBD1. Germline loops: CDR1 SGHRS, CDR2 YFSETQ. The J segment lost 7 bases and the V segment lost 2 bases, leaving 8 bases of the junction unmatched. The CDR3 extends over 15 amino acids. The CDR3 coding sequence is TGCGCCAGCAGCTTTTGGACAGGGGGTACGGTTGAAGCTTTCTTT. Its translation: CASSFWTGGTVEAFF.

The J gene is TRBJ2-1, the V gene TRBV30, with D perhaps matching TRBD2 (5 bases). The germline CDR1 and CDR2 sequences are GTSNPN and SVGIG (reference sequence). Trimming shortened V by 0 bases and J by 9 bases, and 15 bases separated the two germline ends. CDR3 length: 14 amino acids. The CDR3 loop reads CAWSVISSLSEQFF. In DNA, the CDR3 is TGTGCCTGGAGTGTCATTTCTAGCTTAAGTGAGCAGTTCTTC. Together with reference TRBV30 and TRBJ2-1, the CDR3 gives the full variable domain: SQTIHQWPATLVQPVGSPLSLECTVEGTSNPNLYWYRQAAGRGLQLLFYSVGIGQISSEVPQNLSASRPQDRQFILSSKKLLLSDSGFYLCAWSVISSLSEQFFGPGTRLTVL.

The chain links TRBV5-1 to TRBJ2-2, with 11 bases that match TRBD2. The trim removed 4 bases at V and 1 base at J, leaving 3 bases unmatched. CDR3 size: 16 residues. In germline, CDR1 is SGHRS, CDR2 YFSETQ. The CDR3 coding sequence is TGCGCCAGCAGCACTAGCGGGGGCCGGAACACCGGGGAGCTGTTTTTT. Translated, it gives CASSTSGGRNTGELFF.

The V and J genes are TRBV5-6 and TRBJ2-7; 7 bases align to TRBD1. Unmatched junction bases numbered 7, after V lost 4 bases and J lost 3 bases. The CDR3 length is 14 residues. CDR1 SGHDT and CDR2 YYEEEE come from the germline V gene. CDR3 residues: CASSRTDRLYEQYF. CDR3 DNA: TGTGCCAGCAGCAGGACGGACAGGCTCTACGAGCAGTACTTC. Supplemented by reference TRBV5-6 and TRBJ2-7, the full variable domain reads DAGVTQSPTHLIKTRGQQVTLRCSPKSGHDTVSWYQQALGQGPQFIFQYYEEEERQRGNFPDRFSGHQFPNYSSELNVNALLLGDSALYLCASSRTDRLYEQYFGPGTRLTVT.

Concerning this clone itself: Other DNA variants within this sample encode the same CDR3. The gene calls are TRBV5-4 and TRBJ2-3; TRBD1 is a possible D gene (5 bases). V lost 4 bases and J lost 2, with 11 bases in between. The CDR3 is made up of 14 amino acids. From germline, CDR1 is SGHNT and CDR2 YYREEE (reference sequence). The CDR3 reads CASSPTTDTDTQYF. The DNA of the CDR3 is TGTGCCAGCAGCCCTACGACAGACACAGATACGCAGTATTTT.

The chain couples TRBV30 to TRBJ1-1; 7 nucleotides agree with TRBD1. The ends lost 6 bases at V and 5 bases at J; junction bases unmatched: 9. Germline CDR1 and CDR2: GTSNPN and SVGIG (reference sequence). This CDR3 contains 13 residues. The CDR3 protein is CACTGDSRTEAFF. The CDR3 DNA reads TGTGCCTGTACAGGGGATTCAAGAACTGAAGCTTTCTTT. Variable domain in full (rest from reference TRBV30 and TRBJ1-1): SQTIHQWPATLVQPVGSPLSLECTVEGTSNPNLYWYRQAAGRGLQLLFYSVGIGQISSEVPQNLSASRPQDRQFILSSKKLLLSDSGFYLCACTGDSRTEAFFGQGTRLTVV.

The rearrangement links TRBV11-2 to TRBJ2-5; 9 nucleotides line up with TRBD2. The CDR3 is 17 residues long. The germline V gene has CDR1 SGHAT and CDR2 FQNNGV. V gave up 4 bases and J gave up 4 bases; unmatched junction bases: 13. The DNA for the CDR3 is TGTGCCAGCAGCTCGCGACTAGCGGCCAGTGGGAGAGAGACCCAGTACTTC. Its protein is CASSSRLAASGRETQYF.

The sample holds a few counts of this clone. This chain joins TRBV2 and TRBJ2-2; D is possibly TRBD2 (5 bases). The V gene lost 1 base and the J gene lost 5 bases, with 14 bases spanning the gap. The CDR3 loop spans 16 amino acids. CDR1 and CDR2 (germline): SNHLY, FYNNEI. The CDR3 bases are TGTGCCAGCAGTGAAGTGGGCCCCACGGGGACCGGGGAGCTGTTTTTT. As protein: CASSEVGPTGTGELFF.

The genes are TRBV5-1 and TRBJ2-1; maybe TRBD2 (6 bases). Germline lookup yields CDR1 SGHRS and CDR2 YFSETQ. V was trimmed by 1 base and J by 5 bases, leaving 13 bases between them. The CDR3 spans 15 residues. CDR3 in DNA: TGCGCCAGCAGCTTGTGGGGGGAACGTGACAATGAGCAGTTCTTC. Translating gives CASSLWGERDNEQFF.

The rearrangement uses TRBV29-1 and TRBJ2-2; possibly TRBD2 for D (5 bases). Germline lookup yields CDR1 SQVTM and CDR2 ANQGSEA. Trimming shortened V by 2 bases and J by 7 bases, and 8 bases separated the two germline ends. This CDR3 region has 12 residues. The CDR3 loop is CSVEKRGGELFF. CDR3 DNA sequence: TGCAGCGTTGAAAAACGGGGCGGGGAGCTGTTTTTT.